Listed below are T cell receptor beta chains from one sample, sequenced in a study of radiotherapy plus CTLA-4 blockade in lung cancer. Profiling relied on immunoSEQ multiplex PCR, and the TCRdb table lists in-frame clones only, not all of them. The data hold 20,000 to 25,000 clones, with over 70% observed a single time. This sample comprised peripheral blood, obtained from a patient treated with radiotherapy plus ipilimumab. The receptors come from a human donor with non-small cell lung cancer who had stable disease on radiotherapy plus ipilimumab. The CDR3 runs from the conserved cysteine through the conserved F or W. The order of the fields is J gene, D gene, clone size, V gene, CDR3 protein, CDR3 DNA. The D gene is left open where the match is weak. A row's size may be missing; if present it is once, few, many or a size class.

j_call: TRBJ2-5; d_call: TRBD1; clone_size: once; v_call: TRBV9; cdr3_aa: CAGSVTGGSETQYF; cdr3_nt: TGTGCCGGCAGCGTTACAGGGGGCTCGGAGACCCAGTACTTC
j_call: TRBJ2-7; d_call: TRBD1; clone_size: once; v_call: TRBV12-5; cdr3_aa: CASGPGQGVYEQYF; cdr3_nt: TGTGCTAGTGGACCGGGACAGGGGGTCTACGAGCAGTACTTC
j_call: TRBJ1-3; d_call: .; clone_size: .; v_call: TRBV6-1; cdr3_aa: CASSVNFRQLSSGNTIYF; cdr3_nt: TGTGCCAGCAGTGTTAATTTTCGACAACTCAGCTCTGGAAACACCATATATTTT
j_call: TRBJ2-2; d_call: .; clone_size: .; v_call: TRBV4-3; cdr3_aa: CASSQFPAVNTGELFF; cdr3_nt: TGCGCCAGCAGCCAATTTCCAGCGGTGAACACCGGGGAGCTGTTTTTT
j_call: TRBJ2-1; d_call: TRBD2; clone_size: .; v_call: TRBV5-6; cdr3_aa: CASSSPLAGGPLQSTEQFF; cdr3_nt: TGTGCCAGCAGCTCCCCCCTAGCGGGAGGGCCCTTACAGTCCACTGAGCAGTTCTTC
j_call: TRBJ2-3; d_call: TRBD2; clone_size: few; v_call: TRBV4-3; cdr3_aa: CASSQMSSAGGGADTQYF; cdr3_nt: TGCGCCAGCAGCCAGATGTCGTCAGCGGGAGGCGGCGCAGATACGCAGTATTTT
j_call: TRBJ1-1; d_call: .; clone_size: .; v_call: TRBV4-2; cdr3_aa: CASSQDEEPTEAFF; cdr3_nt: TGTGCCAGCAGCCAAGATGAAGAGCCCACTGAAGCTTTCTTT
j_call: TRBJ2-7; d_call: TRBD2; clone_size: .; v_call: TRBV7-6; cdr3_aa: CASSLAPSGNYEQYF; cdr3_nt: TGTGCCAGCAGCTTAGCCCCCAGCGGGAACTACGAGCAGTACTTC
j_call: TRBJ2-7; d_call: .; clone_size: once; v_call: TRBV23-1; cdr3_aa: CASMRRASHTYEQYF; cdr3_nt: TGCGCCAGCATGCGGAGGGCATCACATACCTACGAGCAGTACTTC
j_call: TRBJ2-1; d_call: .; clone_size: .; v_call: TRBV7-6; cdr3_aa: CASSLGRTRGSYNEQFF; cdr3_nt: TGTGCCAGCAGCTTAGGGCGGACGCGCGGGTCCTACAATGAGCAGTTCTTC
j_call: TRBJ1-1; d_call: .; clone_size: .; v_call: TRBV29-1; cdr3_aa: CSVEKGYTEAFF; cdr3_nt: TGCAGCGTTGAAAAGGGGTACACTGAAGCTTTCTTT
j_call: TRBJ2-3; d_call: TRBD1; clone_size: .; v_call: TRBV10-3; cdr3_aa: CAISEARDRVNTQYF; cdr3_nt: TGTGCCATCAGTGAGGCCCGGGACAGGGTGAATACGCAGTATTTT
j_call: TRBJ1-1; d_call: TRBD1; clone_size: .; v_call: TRBV28; cdr3_aa: CASRTAGGAFF; cdr3_nt: TGTGCCAGCAGAACAGCAGGGGGAGCTTTCTTT
j_call: TRBJ2-1; d_call: TRBD2; clone_size: .; v_call: TRBV10-1; cdr3_aa: CASRAGLAGVRNEQFF; cdr3_nt: TGCGCCAGCAGGGCGGGACTAGCGGGAGTTAGGAATGAGCAGTTCTTC
j_call: TRBJ2-7; d_call: .; clone_size: .; v_call: TRBV7-2; cdr3_aa: CASSLLPSFYEQYF; cdr3_nt: TGTGCCAGCAGCTTACTCCCCTCTTTCTACGAGCAGTACTTC
j_call: TRBJ1-2; d_call: .; clone_size: once; v_call: TRBV5-4; cdr3_aa: CASSSPPDQFNYGYTF; cdr3_nt: TGTGCCAGCAGCTCCCCCCCTGATCAGTTCAACTATGGCTACACCTTC
j_call: TRBJ2-7; d_call: .; clone_size: once; v_call: TRBV29-1; cdr3_aa: CSVERGYEQYF; cdr3_nt: TGCAGCGTTGAAAGGGGCTACGAGCAGTACTTC
j_call: TRBJ2-5; d_call: TRBD2; clone_size: .; v_call: TRBV25-1; cdr3_aa: CASSRAGAGETQYF; cdr3_nt: TGTGCCAGCAGTAGAGCGGGAGCCGGGGAGACCCAGTACTTC
j_call: TRBJ2-5; d_call: .; clone_size: few; v_call: TRBV5-8; cdr3_aa: CASSGRETQYF; cdr3_nt: TGTGCCAGCAGCGGACGGGAGACCCAGTACTTC
j_call: TRBJ2-7; d_call: .; clone_size: .; v_call: TRBV7-2; cdr3_aa: CASSLMGGAYEQYF; cdr3_nt: TGTGCCAGCAGCTTAATGGGCGGAGCCTACGAGCAGTACTTC
j_call: TRBJ2-7; d_call: TRBD2; clone_size: .; v_call: TRBV7-6; cdr3_aa: CASSLGTSTEQYF; cdr3_nt: TGTGCCAGCAGCTTAGGGACTAGTACCGAGCAGTACTTC
j_call: TRBJ2-7; d_call: .; clone_size: .; v_call: TRBV28; cdr3_aa: CASSPKLGPYEQYF; cdr3_nt: TGTGCCAGCAGTCCCAAACTTGGACCCTACGAGCAGTACTTC
j_call: TRBJ1-2; d_call: TRBD1; clone_size: once; v_call: TRBV7-2; cdr3_aa: CASSSTGTGVGYGYTF; cdr3_nt: TGTGCCAGCAGCTCAACCGGGACAGGGGTGGGCTATGGCTACACCTTC